A single sample is the source of the 13 T cell receptor beta chains below, sequenced in a study of cytotoxic CD8 clonotypes in ibrutinib-treated CLL. TCRdb keeps only in-frame clones here, not all; method: immunoSEQ multiplex PCR. The sample has 200,000 to 250,000 clones; around 70% are singletons. The starting material was PBMCs, obtained after 12 months of ibrutinib treatment. The receptors shown here come from a human donor with chronic lymphocytic leukemia.

By share, this clone ranks as medium-sized (0.01 to 0.1%). This chain links TRBV19 with TRBJ1-5; D remains ambiguous. CDR1 and CDR2 (germline): LNHDA, SQIVND (reference sequence). Deletions cut 5 bases from V and 4 bases from J, with 6 bases between. The CDR3 spans 12 residues. The CDR3 coding sequence is TGTGCCAGTAGTCCCTGGAATCAGCCCCAGCATTTT. Its protein is CASSPWNQPQHF.

The genes are TRBV6-5 and TRBJ2-1; D gene ambiguous. This CDR3 is built from 11 residues. Germline V gene data show CDR1 as MNHEY and CDR2 as SVGAGI. Trimming removed 4 bases at V and 8 bases at J, with 6 bases between. The CDR3 sequence: CASSSRDEQFF. In DNA form, the CDR3 reads TGTGCCAGCAGTTCCCGCGATGAGCAGTTCTTC.

The chain couples TRBV28 to TRBJ2-7; D might be TRBD2 (5 bases). V lost 6 bases and J lost 1, with 7 bases in between. Germline assignment: CDR1 MDHEN and CDR2 SYDVKM. The length of the CDR3 is 12 residues. The DNA for the CDR3 is TGTGCCAGCAGCCGGGGTTCCTACGAGCAGTACTTC. Residues: CASSRGSYEQYF.

This chain links TRBV27 with TRBJ2-5; D is uncertain. V lost 6 bases and J lost 4, with 6 bases in between. Germline loops: CDR1 MNHEY, CDR2 SMNVEV (reference sequence). The CDR3 loop spans 11 amino acids. Here the CDR3 reads CASSVGETQYF. The CDR3 DNA reads as TGTGCCAGCAGCGTGGGAGAGACCCAGTACTTC.

This chain links TRBV5-8 with TRBJ1-3, with D unresolved. From germline, CDR1 is SGHTS and CDR2 YDEGEE. V shed 0 bases and J shed 0 bases, with 19 bases lying between them. The CDR3 consists of 19 residues. CDR3 bases: TGTGCCAGCAGCTTGGTGCGATTAGGGATCACCTACTCTGGAAACACCATATATTTT. Residues: CASSLVRLGITYSGNTIYF. The full variable domain, in which reference TRBV5-8 and TRBJ1-3 provide the parts outside the CDR3, is EAGVTQSPTHLIKTRGQQATLRCSPISGHTSVYWYQQALGLGLQFLLWYDEGEERNRGNFPPRFSGRQFPNYSSELNVNALELEDSALYLCASSLVRLGITYSGNTIYFGEGSWLTVV.

This clone is a singleton in its sample. The chain couples TRBV4-3 to TRBJ1-5; maybe TRBD1 (5 bases). This CDR3 contains 18 residues. In germline, CDR1 is LGHNA, CDR2 YSLEER. V dropped 0 bases and J dropped 3 bases, with 18 bases sitting between them. The CDR3 nucleotides read TGCGCCAGCAGCCAAGAAGACAGCGCCCTCAACAACAATCAGCCCCAGCATTTT. Protein product: CASSQEDSALNNNQPQHF.

The chain links TRBV29-1 to TRBJ1-1; no clear D gene. The length of the CDR3 is 13 residues. Trimming shortened V by 3 bases and J by 5 bases, and 13 bases separated the two germline ends. The germline V gene encodes CDR1 SQVTM and CDR2 ANQGSEA. Here the CDR3 reads CSVDFGVGTEAFF. Written as DNA, the CDR3 is TGCAGCGTTGATTTCGGGGTTGGTACTGAAGCTTTCTTT.

The chain links TRBV25-1 to TRBJ2-1; 10 bases match TRBD2. Trimming cost V 3 bases and J 5 bases; bases outside gene matches: 10. CDR3 length equals 17 residues. Per the germline V gene, CDR1 is MGHDK and CDR2 is SYGVNS. The CDR3: CASSDIVAGGLDNEQFF. DNA of the CDR3: TGTGCCAGCAGTGATATAGTAGCGGGAGGCCTAGACAATGAGCAGTTCTTC.

This clone was picked up one time. The rearrangement joins TRBV7-3 to TRBJ1-1, with 7 nucleotides matching TRBD1. CDR1 is SGHTA, CDR2 FQGTGA, per germline. V dropped 3 bases and J dropped 5; count of bases not matched to a gene: 6. The CDR3 has 14 residues. CDR3 nucleotide sequence: TGTGCCAGCAGCTTGAGCCCAGGGGGGACTGAAGCTTTCTTT. It codes for CASSLSPGGTEAFF.

This chain connects TRBV29-1 to TRBJ1-1; weak D call: TRBD1 (5 bases). The V and J ends lost 7 bases and 7 bases respectively, with 13 bases between them. This CDR3 region has 11 residues. Germline CDR1 SQVTM, CDR2 ANQGSEA. The CDR3 region is CSAWDDREAFF. In DNA form, the CDR3 reads TGCAGCGCCTGGGACGACCGTGAAGCTTTCTTT.

This clone showed up just once. V is TRBV7-2 and J is TRBJ2-4; D is uncertain. CDR1 is SGHTA, CDR2 FQGNSA, per germline. V was clipped by 7 bases and J by 0 bases, with 13 bases between them. The CDR3 is made up of 15 amino acids. CDR3 sequence (DNA): TGTGCCAGCACCTCCCCCCAGCGAGCCAAAAACATTCAGTACTTC. It codes for CASTSPQRAKNIQYF.

The chain has TRBV27 and TRBJ1-2; TRBD1 matches 12 bases. With V trimmed by 1 base and J by 10 bases, 7 bases remained unmatched. Germline V gene lookup returns CDR1 MNHEY and CDR2 SMNVEV (reference sequence). This CDR3 spans 15 amino acids. As DNA, the CDR3 is TGTGCCAGCAGTTTATTGCCGGGACAGGGGGCGGACTACACCTTC. It is translated as CASSLLPGQGADYTF.

J is TRBJ1-5 and V is TRBV5-6, with a weak D call TRBD1 (6 bases). This CDR3 contains 14 residues. The V gene lost 4 bases and the J gene lost 4 bases, with 12 bases spanning the gap. The V gene's germline CDR1 is SGHDT and CDR2 YYEEEE. The CDR3 region has the DNA TGTGCCAGCAGCCGGACAGCCGCGAATCAGCCCCAGCATTTT. The encoded protein is CASSRTAANQPQHF.